The 18 T cell receptor beta chains presented below share a single source sample, sequenced in a study of T cells in Graves' hyperthyroidism and ophthalmopathy (dated by TCRdb to the late 2010s). Receptors were amplified or captured by multiplex PCR. The reads were generated on an Illumina HiSeq 2000. Amplification of TCR beta CDR3 regions was carried out from RNA transcripts. The first round of RT-PCR for the TCR CDR3 was performed with the HTBI primer set and the Qiagen OneStep RT-PCR kit. TCRdb redid the processing of the public reads, applying fastp at Q25 and MiXCR, and retained in-frame beta chains. Each CDR3 protein appears once, grouped with its most common genes and DNA. For this sample the table gives around 440,000 distinct CDR3 sequences, of which approximately 14% were detected only once. 7.7% of the sample belongs to the ten largest clones. The sequenced sample consisted of blood. The receptors were gathered from a young woman with Graves' hyperthyroidism.

This clonotype was detected only a few times. This sequence joins TRBV20-1 and TRBJ2-4; 13 nucleotides match TRBD2. CDR1 and CDR2 (germline): DFQATT, SNEGSKA (reference sequence). The CDR3 is 17 residues long. V was pared by 6 bases and J by 7 bases, with 15 bases of the junction left unmatched. For the CDR3, the DNA is TGCAGTGCCATCCTACCTACTAGCGGGAGGGCCTCGAACATTCAGTACTTC. This translates into CSAILPTSGRASNIQYF.

Many counts were recorded for this clonotype. The V call is TRBV18, the J call TRBJ2-7; 8 bases line up with TRBD1. With 1 base clipped from V and 3 bases from J, the junction kept 2 bases outside the gene matches. This CDR3 has 14 amino acids. The germline V gene has CDR1 KGHSH and CDR2 LQKENI. DNA of the CDR3: TGTGCCAGCTCACCACGCGGGACAGGCTACGAGCAGTACTTC. Its translation: CASSPRGTGYEQYF.

This clonotype was seen at least ten times. This sequence joins TRBV7-9 and TRBJ2-1, with a weak D call TRBD1 (6 bases). The CDR3 totals 16 residues. Trimming shortened V by 4 bases and J by 6 bases, and 19 bases separated the two germline ends. Germline values: CDR1 SEHNR, CDR2 FQNEAQ (reference sequence). The CDR3 loop reads CASSSRTVPYSNEQFF. The CDR3 DNA is TGTGCCAGCAGCTCCCGGACAGTTCCTTATTCCAATGAGCAGTTCTTC. Based on the CDR3 plus reference TRBV7-9 and TRBJ2-1, the full variable domain is DTGVSQNPRHKITKRGQNVTFRCDPISEHNRLYWYRQTLGQGPEFLTYFQNEAQLEKSRLLSDRFSAERPKGSFSTLEIQRTEQGDSAMYLCASSSRTVPYSNEQFFGPGTRLTVL.

The chain uses TRBV12-3 or TRBV12-4 and TRBJ2-2; 8 nucleotides line up with TRBD1. CDR3 length: 18 residues. Trimming cost V 5 bases and J 0 bases; bases outside gene matches: 11. Written as DNA, the CDR3 is TGTGCCAGCAGTCACCTCCTGGGACAGGCCCCGAACACCGGGGAGCTGTTTTTT. Protein sequence: CASSHLLGQAPNTGELFF.

The chain links TRBV9 to TRBJ2-3; 10 positions agree with TRBD2. Unmatched junction bases numbered 2, after V lost 0 bases and J lost 4 bases. Looked up from germline, CDR1 is SGDLS and CDR2 is YYNGEE. CDR3 size: 15 residues. The CDR3 sequence is CASSVELAGSDTQYF. The CDR3 DNA reads TGTGCCAGCAGCGTAGAACTAGCGGGATCAGATACGCAGTATTTT.

This chain links TRBV4-1 with TRBJ1-1; D is uncertain. V was shortened by 4 bases and J by 4 bases, with 13 bases between the two germline ends. The germline V gene has CDR1 MGHRA and CDR2 YSYEKL. The CDR3 loop spans 14 amino acids. The CDR3 coding sequence is TGCGCCAGCAGCCTCGGAGTAGGAGGCACTGAAGCTTTCTTT. Encoded protein: CASSLGVGGTEAFF.

This clonotype occurred a few times. The chain joins TRBV5-4 to TRBJ2-7; 10 positions agree with TRBD2. The V gene end was trimmed by 4 bases and the J gene end by 2 bases; junction bases not matched to a gene: 6. CDR1 is SGHNT, CDR2 YYREEE, per germline (reference sequence). The CDR3 is 15 residues long. The CDR3 DNA reads as TGTGCCAGCAGCCACGGACTAGCGGCCGCCTACGAGCAGTACTTC. It specifies CASSHGLAAAYEQYF.

This clonotype was picked up a small number of times. The rearrangement joins TRBV29-1 to TRBJ1-1, with D possibly being TRBD1 (5 bases). V shed 6 bases and J shed 0 bases, with 11 bases lying between them. CDR1 is SQVTM and CDR2 is ANQGSEA in the germline V gene. The length of the CDR3 is 13 residues. CDR3 in DNA: TGCAGCGTCCGGACACCCATGAACACTGAAGCTTTCTTT. Protein sequence: CSVRTPMNTEAFF. Drawing the rest from reference TRBV29-1 and TRBJ1-1, the complete variable domain is SAVISQKPSRDICQRGTSLTIQCQVDSQVTMMFWYRQQPGQSLTLIATANQGSEATYESGFVIDKFPISRPNLTFSTLTVSNMSPEDSSIYLCSVRTPMNTEAFFGQGTRLTVV.

This clonotype was recorded at least ten times. The rearrangement uses TRBV6-6 and TRBJ2-3; D gene ambiguous. V was trimmed by 2 bases and J by 6 bases, leaving 9 bases between them. The CDR3 consists of 13 residues. The germline CDR1 and CDR2 sequences are MNHNY and SVGAGI (reference sequence). The CDR3 region is CASSYDSEDTQYF. The CDR3 bases are TGTGCCAGCAGTTACGATAGTGAGGATACGCAGTATTTT.

In its sample, this clonotype was seen a few times. This chain links TRBV5-1 with TRBJ2-2; 13 nucleotides agree with TRBD2. The junction had 15 bases not matched to a gene; V was cut back by 3 bases and J by 4 bases. Per the germline V gene, CDR1 is SGHRS and CDR2 is YFSETQ. The CDR3 length is 20 residues. The CDR3, as DNA: TGCGCCAGCAGCTCGCCGGGACTAGCGGGATTTAAACGACCCACCGGGGAGCTGTTTTTT. Translated, it gives CASSSPGLAGFKRPTGELFF.

The CDR3 reads CASSSPPTYNEQFF. CDR3 in DNA: TGTGCCAGCAGCTCACCGCCTACCTACAATGAGCAGTTCTTC. The chain carries TRBV5-8 and TRBJ2-1; D not certain. With 3 bases removed from V and 2 bases from J, the gap between germline ends came to 9 bases. CDR3 length equals 14 residues. CDR1 is SGHTS, CDR2 YDEGEE, per germline. Combining the CDR3 with reference TRBV5-8 and TRBJ2-1 gives the whole variable domain EAGVTQSPTHLIKTRGQQATLRCSPISGHTSVYWYQQALGLGLQFLLWYDEGEERNRGNFPPRFSGRQFPNYSSELNVNALELEDSALYLCASSSPPTYNEQFFGPGTRLTVL.

The table lists this clonotype with a few counts. The genes are TRBV6-5 and TRBJ1-2; unclear D gene. Trimming stripped 0 bases from V and 0 bases from J, with 11 bases between. The germline CDR1 and CDR2 sequences are MNHEY and SVGAGI. The length of the CDR3 is 16 residues. CDR3 loop: CASSYSTGKANYGYTF. CDR3 sequence (DNA): TGTGCCAGCAGTTACTCGACTGGAAAGGCTAACTATGGCTACACCTTC.

This clonotype came up many times. The chain joins TRBV20-1 to TRBJ2-3; 10 bases line up with TRBD2. The CDR3 spans 16 residues. CDR1 is DFQATT, CDR2 SNEGSKA, per germline (reference sequence). Trimming at V came to 2 bases and at J to 1 base, leaving 6 bases not matched to a gene. The CDR3 DNA is TGCAGTGCTAGAAGCCCGAGCGGGGGGGGCACAGATACGCAGTATTTT. It yields the protein CSARSPSGGGTDTQYF.

The chain recombines TRBV4-2 with TRBJ1-1, with D unclear. Germline CDR1 reads LGHNA; CDR2 reads YNFKEQ. Trimming shortened V by 1 base and J by 2 bases, and 8 bases separated the two germline ends. CDR3 length equals 14 residues. The CDR3 DNA reads as TGTGCCAGCAGCCAAGTATCGGAAAACACTGAAGCTTTCTTT. Translating gives CASSQVSENTEAFF.

This clonotype has at least ten counts. V gene TRBV20-1 combines with J gene TRBJ1-6, with 8 nucleotides matching TRBD1. The CDR3 sequence is 18 residues long. Germline V gene data show CDR1 as DFQATT and CDR2 as SNEGSKA (reference sequence). Trimming removed 0 bases from V and 10 bases from J; junction bases left unmatched: 17. CDR3 protein: CSARDAARQGTGYSPLHF. The CDR3, as DNA: TGCAGTGCTAGAGATGCGGCTAGACAGGGGACGGGATACTCACCCCTCCACTTT.

This clonotype was seen many times. The CDR3 sequence: CASSLEAGDRETQYF. In DNA, the CDR3 is TGCGCCAGCAGCTTGGAGGCGGGAGACAGGGAGACCCAGTACTTC. The rearrangement joins TRBV5-1 to TRBJ2-5, with a possible D match to TRBD2 (7 bases). The CDR3 spans 15 residues. Deletions cut 0 bases from V and 5 bases from J, with 14 bases between. Germline V gene data show CDR1 as SGHRS and CDR2 as YFSETQ.

In this sample, this clonotype turned up a few times. The J gene is TRBJ2-3, the V gene TRBV7-2, with D possibly TRBD2 on 6 matching bases. V was shortened by 3 bases and J by 6 bases, with 13 bases between the two germline ends. The length of the CDR3 is 14 residues. Looked up from germline, CDR1 is SGHTA and CDR2 is FQGNSA. The CDR3 sequence is CASSLTSGGDTQYF. In DNA form, the CDR3 reads TGTGCCAGCAGCTTGACTAGTGGGGGTGATACGCAGTATTTT.

This clonotype was recorded many times. This may come from a read error, since a much larger clone is one base off. V gene TRBV6-2 or TRBV6-3 combines with J gene TRBJ2-7; 9 nucleotides align to TRBD2. V lost 4 bases to trimming and J lost 7 bases; unmatched junction nucleotides: 17. Germline-derived CDR1 and CDR2 are MNHEY and SVGEGT. The CDR3 runs 17 residues. CDR3 amino acids: CASSSPRAGGRAREQYF. The CDR3 nucleotides are TGTGCCAGCAGTTCCCCCCGGGCTGGCGGGAGGGCAAGGGAGCAGTACTTC.